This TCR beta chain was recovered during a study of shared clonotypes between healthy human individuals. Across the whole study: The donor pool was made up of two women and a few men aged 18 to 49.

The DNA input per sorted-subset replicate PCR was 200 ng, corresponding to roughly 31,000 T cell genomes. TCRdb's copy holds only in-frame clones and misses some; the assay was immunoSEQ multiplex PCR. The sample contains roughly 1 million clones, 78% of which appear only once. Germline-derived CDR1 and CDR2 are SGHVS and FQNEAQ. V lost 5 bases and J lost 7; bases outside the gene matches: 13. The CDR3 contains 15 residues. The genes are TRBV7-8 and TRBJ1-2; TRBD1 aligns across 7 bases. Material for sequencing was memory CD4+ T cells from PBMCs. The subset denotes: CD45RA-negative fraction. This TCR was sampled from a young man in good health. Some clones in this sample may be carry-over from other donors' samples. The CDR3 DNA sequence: TGTGCCAGCAGCCCTACTGACAGGGCGATCTCTGGCTACACCTTC. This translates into CASSPTDRAISGYTF.